One sample yielded the 7 T cell receptor beta chains listed below, sequenced in a study of blood T cell repertoires in COVID-19. Using immunoSEQ multiplex PCR, the repertoire was profiled, and TCRdb retains in-frame clones only, with some absent. The sample includes some 200,000 clones, just under 85% of them seen just once. The sequenced sample was PBMCs or T cells enriched from blood (not recorded which). The receptors stem from a middle-aged woman with acute COVID-19.

The V gene is TRBV5-8, the J gene TRBJ2-1; 8 nucleotides match TRBD2. Germline V gene sequence: CDR1 SGHTS, CDR2 YDEGEE. CDR3 length: 17 residues. Germline trimming cut 0 bases from V and 0 bases from J; bases unmatched to any gene: 5. The CDR3 loop is CASSLATSGFSYNEQFF. The CDR3 DNA reads TGTGCCAGCAGCTTGGCTACTAGCGGCTTCTCCTACAATGAGCAGTTCTTC.

The chain has TRBV5-1 and TRBJ1-1, with 7 bases aligning to TRBD1. The CDR3 runs 15 residues. Germline CDR1 is SGHRS and CDR2 is YFSETQ. V was pared by 3 bases and J by 5 bases, with 10 bases of the junction left unmatched. As DNA, the CDR3 is TGCGCCAGCAGCTGGACGCCAGGGGGAGGTACTGAAGCTTTCTTT. Protein sequence: CASSWTPGGGTEAFF. The whole variable domain, remainder taken from reference TRBV5-1 and TRBJ1-1, is KAGVTQTPRYLIKTRGQQVTLSCSPISGHRSVSWYQQTPGQGLQFLFEYFSETQRNKGNFPGRFSGRQFSNSRSEMNVSTLELGDSALYLCASSWTPGGGTEAFFGQGTRLTVV.

This sequence joins TRBV5-5 and TRBJ1-5; tentative D call: TRBD1 (6 bases). This CDR3 has 15 residues. CDR1 and CDR2 from the germline V gene are SGHKS and YYEKEE (reference sequence). Trimming removed 2 bases from V and 4 bases from J, with 13 bases in between. CDR3 in DNA: TGTGCCAGCAGCTTAACACAGGGACCTAATCAGCCCCAGCATTTT. Its protein product is CASSLTQGPNQPQHF.

V and J are TRBV28 and TRBJ2-3; TRBD2 matches 10 bases. CDR3 length: 16 amino acids. Losses at the gene ends were 3 bases for V and 2 bases for J; bases not matched to a gene: 5. In germline, CDR1 is MDHEN, CDR2 SYDVKM. The DNA for the CDR3 is TGTGCCAGCAGTTTCCCTAGCGGGAGTGCCACAGATACGCAGTATTTT. Translating gives CASSFPSGSATDTQYF.

In this sample, this clone turned up a few times. This chain links TRBV3-1 (or the pseudogene TRBV3-2) with TRBJ1-6; 7 bases align to TRBD1. CDR3 length equals 20 residues. Germline assignment: CDR1 LGHDT and CDR2 YNNKEL (reference sequence). Losses at the gene ends were 0 bases for V and 0 bases for J; bases not matched to a gene: 11. The DNA for the CDR3 is TGTGCCAGCAGCCAAGATCAGGAACAGGGGCTACTCTCCTATAATTCACCCCTCCACTTT. This encodes CASSQDQEQGLLSYNSPLHF.

This clone has a single count. This chain uses TRBV5-4 with TRBJ1-2; weak D call: TRBD1 (5 bases). Germline CDR1 is SGHNT and CDR2 is YYREEE (reference sequence). The CDR3 totals 16 residues. Trimming took off 0 bases at V and 1 base at J, with 13 bases between the two ends. The CDR3 here is CASSLAWGVGNYGYTF. The CDR3 DNA reads as TGTGCCAGCAGCTTGGCCTGGGGGGTCGGTAACTATGGCTACACCTTC.

The chain joins TRBV18 to TRBJ2-2; 7 bases align to TRBD1. The CDR3 has 14 residues. V lost 4 bases, J lost 5 bases, and 4 bases stayed unmatched. Germline V gives CDR1 KGHSH, CDR2 LQKENI. The CDR3 region has the DNA TGTGCCAGCTCACGCGACAGGGTGACCGGGGAGCTGTTTTTT. Protein product: CASSRDRVTGELFF.